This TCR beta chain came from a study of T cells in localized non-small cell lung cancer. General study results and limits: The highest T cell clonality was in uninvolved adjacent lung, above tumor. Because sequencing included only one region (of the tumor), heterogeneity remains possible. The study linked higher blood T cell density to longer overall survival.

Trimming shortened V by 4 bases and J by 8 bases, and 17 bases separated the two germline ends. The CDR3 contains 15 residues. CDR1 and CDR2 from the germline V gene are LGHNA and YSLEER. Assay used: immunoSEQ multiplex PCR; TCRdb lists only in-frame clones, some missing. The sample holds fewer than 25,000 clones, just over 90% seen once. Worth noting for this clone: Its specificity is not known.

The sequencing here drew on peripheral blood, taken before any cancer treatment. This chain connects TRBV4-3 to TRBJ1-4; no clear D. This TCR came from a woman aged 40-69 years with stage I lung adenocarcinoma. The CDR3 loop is CASSPKLGVEEKLFF. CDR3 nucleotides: TGCGCCAGCAGCCCTAAATTGGGAGTGGAGGAAAAACTGTTTTTT.